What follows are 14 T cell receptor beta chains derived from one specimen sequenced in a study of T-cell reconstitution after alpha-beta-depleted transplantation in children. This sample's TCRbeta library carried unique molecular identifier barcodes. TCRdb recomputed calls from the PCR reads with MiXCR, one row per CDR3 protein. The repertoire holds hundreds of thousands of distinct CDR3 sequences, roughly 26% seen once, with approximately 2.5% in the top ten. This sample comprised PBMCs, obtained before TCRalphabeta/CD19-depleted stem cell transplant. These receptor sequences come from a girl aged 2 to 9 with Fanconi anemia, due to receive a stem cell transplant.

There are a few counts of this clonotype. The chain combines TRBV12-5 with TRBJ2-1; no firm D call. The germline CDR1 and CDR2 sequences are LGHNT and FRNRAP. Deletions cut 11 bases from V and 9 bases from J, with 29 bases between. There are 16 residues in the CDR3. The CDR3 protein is CAQRLCALSPHTEQFF. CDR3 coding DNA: TGTGCTCAAAGGCTTTGTGCGCTCTCACCACATACTGAGCAGTTCTTC.

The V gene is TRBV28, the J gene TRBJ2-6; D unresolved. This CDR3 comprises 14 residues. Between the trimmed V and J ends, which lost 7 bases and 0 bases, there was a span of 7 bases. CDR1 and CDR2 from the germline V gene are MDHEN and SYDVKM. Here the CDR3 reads CASNEISGANVLTF. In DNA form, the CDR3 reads TGTGCCAGCAATGAGATCTCTGGGGCCAACGTCCTGACTTTC.

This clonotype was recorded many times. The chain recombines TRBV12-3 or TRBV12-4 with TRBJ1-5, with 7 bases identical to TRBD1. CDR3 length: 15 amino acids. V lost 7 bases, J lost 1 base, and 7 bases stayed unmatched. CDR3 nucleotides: TGTGCCAGCATGCGGGGACAGTCCAGCAATCAGCCCCAGCATTTT. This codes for CASMRGQSSNQPQHF.

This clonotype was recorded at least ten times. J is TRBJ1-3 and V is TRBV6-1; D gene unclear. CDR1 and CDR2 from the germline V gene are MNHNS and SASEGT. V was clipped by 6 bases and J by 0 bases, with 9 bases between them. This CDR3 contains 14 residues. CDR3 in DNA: TGTGCCAGCAGCTTCGGGTTCTCTGGAAACACCATATATTTT. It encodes CASSFGFSGNTIYF.

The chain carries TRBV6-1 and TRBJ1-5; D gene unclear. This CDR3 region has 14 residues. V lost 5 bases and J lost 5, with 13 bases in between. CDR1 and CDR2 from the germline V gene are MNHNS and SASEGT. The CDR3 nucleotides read TGTGCCAGCAGTCATAAGGACGGATATCAGCCCCAGCATTTT. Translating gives CASSHKDGYQPQHF.

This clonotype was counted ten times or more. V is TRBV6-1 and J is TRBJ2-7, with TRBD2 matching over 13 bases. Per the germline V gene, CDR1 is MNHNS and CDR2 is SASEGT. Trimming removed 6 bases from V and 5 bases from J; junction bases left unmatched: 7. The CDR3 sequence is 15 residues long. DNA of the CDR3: TGTGCCAGCAGCGACGGACTAGCGGGAGTAGACGAGCAGTACTTC. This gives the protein CASSDGLAGVDEQYF.

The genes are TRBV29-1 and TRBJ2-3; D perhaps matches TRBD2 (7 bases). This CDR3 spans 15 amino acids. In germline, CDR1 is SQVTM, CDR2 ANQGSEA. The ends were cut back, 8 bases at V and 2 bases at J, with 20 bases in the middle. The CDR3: CSLKESGGPTDTQYF. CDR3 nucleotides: TGCAGCCTTAAGGAATCGGGGGGCCCCACAGATACGCAGTATTTT.

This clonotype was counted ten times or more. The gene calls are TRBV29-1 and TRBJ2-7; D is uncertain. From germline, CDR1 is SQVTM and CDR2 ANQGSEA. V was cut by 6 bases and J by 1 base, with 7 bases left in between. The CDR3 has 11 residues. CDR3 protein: CSVGGSYEQYF. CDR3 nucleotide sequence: TGCAGCGTCGGCGGATCCTACGAGCAGTACTTC.

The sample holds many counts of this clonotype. CDR3 DNA sequence: TGTGCCAGCAGTTTATTCGAGGGATCCAATTCACCCCTCCACTTT. It codes for CASSLFEGSNSPLHF. V gene TRBV12-3 or TRBV12-4 combines with J gene TRBJ1-6; D call uncertain. The CDR3 length is 15 residues. The V end lost 2 bases, the J end lost 7 bases, and 12 bases lay between the germline ends.

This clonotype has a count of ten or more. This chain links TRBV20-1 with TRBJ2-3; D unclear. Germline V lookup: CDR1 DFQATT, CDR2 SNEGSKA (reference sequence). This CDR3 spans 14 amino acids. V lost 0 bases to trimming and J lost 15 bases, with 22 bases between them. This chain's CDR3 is CSARDQRSDLRLYF. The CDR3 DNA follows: TGCAGTGCTAGAGATCAAAGGTCCGACCTTCGGCTTTATTTT.

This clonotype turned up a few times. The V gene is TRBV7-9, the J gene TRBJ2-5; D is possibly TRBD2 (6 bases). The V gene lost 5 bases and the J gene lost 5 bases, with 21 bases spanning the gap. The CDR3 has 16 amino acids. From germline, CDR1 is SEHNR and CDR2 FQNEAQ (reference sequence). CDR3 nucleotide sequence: TGTGCCAGCAGCCCATACACGACGGGAGTGGGGGAGACCCAGTACTTC. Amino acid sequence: CASSPYTTGVGETQYF.

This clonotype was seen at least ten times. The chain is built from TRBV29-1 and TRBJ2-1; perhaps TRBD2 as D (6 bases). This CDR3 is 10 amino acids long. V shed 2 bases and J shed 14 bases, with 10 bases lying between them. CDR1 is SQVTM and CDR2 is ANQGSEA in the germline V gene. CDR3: CSVEPGEEFF. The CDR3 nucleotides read TGCAGCGTTGAACCGGGGGAGGAGTTCTTC.

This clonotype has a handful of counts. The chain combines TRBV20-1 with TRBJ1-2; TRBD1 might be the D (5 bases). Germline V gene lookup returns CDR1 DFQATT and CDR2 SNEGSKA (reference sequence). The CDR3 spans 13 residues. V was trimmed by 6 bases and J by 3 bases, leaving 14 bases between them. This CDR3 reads CSAQTGRDYGYTF. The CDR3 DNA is TGCAGTGCCCAGACCGGCAGGGACTATGGCTACACCTTC.

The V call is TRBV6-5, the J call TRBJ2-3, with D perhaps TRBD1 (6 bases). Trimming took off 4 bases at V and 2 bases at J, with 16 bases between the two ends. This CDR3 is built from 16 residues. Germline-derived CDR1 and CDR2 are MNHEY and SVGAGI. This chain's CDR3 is CASSSGVGSFTDTQYF. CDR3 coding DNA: TGTGCCAGCAGTTCAGGGGTGGGCTCCTTCACAGATACGCAGTATTTT.